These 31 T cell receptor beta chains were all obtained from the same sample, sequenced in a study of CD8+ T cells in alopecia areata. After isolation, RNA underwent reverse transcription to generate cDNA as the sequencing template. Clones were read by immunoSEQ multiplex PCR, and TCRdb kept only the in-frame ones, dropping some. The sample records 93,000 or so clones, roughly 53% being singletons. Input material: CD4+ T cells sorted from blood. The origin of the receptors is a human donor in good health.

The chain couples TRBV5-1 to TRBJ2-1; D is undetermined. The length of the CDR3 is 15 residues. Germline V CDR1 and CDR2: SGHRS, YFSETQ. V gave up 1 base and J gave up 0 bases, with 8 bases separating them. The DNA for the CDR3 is TGCGCCAGCAGCTTGCTAACGAGCTCCTACAATGAGCAGTTCTTC. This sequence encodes CASSLLTSSYNEQFF.

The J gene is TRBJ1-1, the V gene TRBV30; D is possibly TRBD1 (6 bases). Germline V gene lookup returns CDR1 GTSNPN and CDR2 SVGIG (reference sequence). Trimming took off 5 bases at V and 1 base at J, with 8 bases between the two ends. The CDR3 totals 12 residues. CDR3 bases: TGTGCCTGGGGGGACAAGAACACTGAAGCTTTCTTT. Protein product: CAWGDKNTEAFF.

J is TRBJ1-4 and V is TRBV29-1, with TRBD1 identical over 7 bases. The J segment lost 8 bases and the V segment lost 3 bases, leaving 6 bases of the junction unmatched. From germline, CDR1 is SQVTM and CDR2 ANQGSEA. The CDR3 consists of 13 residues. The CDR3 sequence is CSVDMGGGEKLFF. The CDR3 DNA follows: TGCAGCGTTGATATGGGAGGGGGCGAAAAACTGTTTTTT.

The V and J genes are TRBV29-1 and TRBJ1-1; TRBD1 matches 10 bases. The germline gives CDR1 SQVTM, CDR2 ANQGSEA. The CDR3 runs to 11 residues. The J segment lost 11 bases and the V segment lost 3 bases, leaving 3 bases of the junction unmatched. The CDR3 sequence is CSVDRGQGAFF. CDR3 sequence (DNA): TGCAGCGTTGATCGGGGACAGGGGGCTTTCTTT.

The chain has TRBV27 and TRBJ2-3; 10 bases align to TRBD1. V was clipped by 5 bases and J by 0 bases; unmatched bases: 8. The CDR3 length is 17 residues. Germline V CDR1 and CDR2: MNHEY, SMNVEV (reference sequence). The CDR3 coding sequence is TGTGCCAGCAGTCCACTTCGACAGGGGGCTAGCACAGATACGCAGTATTTT. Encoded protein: CASSPLRQGASTDTQYF.

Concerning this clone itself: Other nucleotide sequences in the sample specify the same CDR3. CDR3 bases: TGTGCCTGGAGTTTAGGGATTAACTATGGCTACACCTTC. As protein: CAWSLGINYGYTF. The chain links TRBV30 to TRBJ1-2; D not resolved. The germline CDR1 and CDR2 sequences are GTSNPN and SVGIG (reference sequence). The V end lost 2 bases, the J end lost 1 base, and 8 bases lay between the germline ends. The CDR3 length is 13 residues.

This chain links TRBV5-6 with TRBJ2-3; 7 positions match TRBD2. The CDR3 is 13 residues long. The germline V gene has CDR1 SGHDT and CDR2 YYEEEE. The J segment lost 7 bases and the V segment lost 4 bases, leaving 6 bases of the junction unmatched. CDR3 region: CASSRSGGNTQYF. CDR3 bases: TGTGCCAGCAGCCGCTCCGGGGGGAATACGCAGTATTTT.

CDR3 in amino acids: CSVTQGGVDQPQHF. The CDR3 region has the DNA TGCAGCGTTACCCAGGGGGGGGTCGATCAGCCCCAGCATTTT. This sequence joins TRBV29-1 and TRBJ1-5, with 7 nucleotides matching TRBD1. This CDR3 contains 14 residues. Losses at the gene ends were 5 bases for V and 5 bases for J; bases not matched to a gene: 9. Germline CDR1 is SQVTM and CDR2 is ANQGSEA.

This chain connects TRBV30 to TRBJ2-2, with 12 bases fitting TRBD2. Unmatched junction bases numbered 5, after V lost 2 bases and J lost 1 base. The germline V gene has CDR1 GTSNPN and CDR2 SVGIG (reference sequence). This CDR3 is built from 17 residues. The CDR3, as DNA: TGTGCCTGGAGTTCTACTAGCGGGGGGAAGAACACCGGGGAGCTGTTTTTT. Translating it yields CAWSSTSGGKNTGELFF.

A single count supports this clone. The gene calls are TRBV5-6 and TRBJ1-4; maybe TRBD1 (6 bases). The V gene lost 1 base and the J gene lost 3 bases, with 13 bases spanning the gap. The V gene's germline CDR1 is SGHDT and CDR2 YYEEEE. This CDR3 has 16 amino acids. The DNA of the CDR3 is TGTGCCAGCAGCTTGTTCAGGGGCTCTGCTAATGAAAAACTGTTTTTT. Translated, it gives CASSLFRGSANEKLFF. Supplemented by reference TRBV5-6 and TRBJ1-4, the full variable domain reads DAGVTQSPTHLIKTRGQQVTLRCSPKSGHDTVSWYQQALGQGPQFIFQYYEEEERQRGNFPDRFSGHQFPNYSSELNVNALLLGDSALYLCASSLFRGSANEKLFFGSGTQLSVL.

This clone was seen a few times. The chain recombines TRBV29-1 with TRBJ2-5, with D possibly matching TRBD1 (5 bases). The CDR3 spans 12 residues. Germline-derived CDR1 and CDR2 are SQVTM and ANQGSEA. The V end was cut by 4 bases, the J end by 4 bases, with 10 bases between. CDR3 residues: CSVASGLETQYF. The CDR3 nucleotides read TGCAGCGTTGCTTCAGGGTTAGAGACCCAGTACTTC. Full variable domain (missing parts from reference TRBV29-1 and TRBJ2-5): SAVISQKPSRDICQRGTSLTIQCQVDSQVTMMFWYRQQPGQSLTLIATANQGSEATYESGFVIDKFPISRPNLTFSTLTVSNMSPEDSSIYLCSVASGLETQYFGPGTRLLVL.

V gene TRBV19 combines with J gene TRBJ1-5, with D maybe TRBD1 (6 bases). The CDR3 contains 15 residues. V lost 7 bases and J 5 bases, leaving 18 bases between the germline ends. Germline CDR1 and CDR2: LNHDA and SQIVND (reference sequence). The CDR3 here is CASTGIDRFDQPQHF. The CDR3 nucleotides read TGTGCCAGTACCGGAATTGACAGGTTCGATCAGCCCCAGCATTTT.

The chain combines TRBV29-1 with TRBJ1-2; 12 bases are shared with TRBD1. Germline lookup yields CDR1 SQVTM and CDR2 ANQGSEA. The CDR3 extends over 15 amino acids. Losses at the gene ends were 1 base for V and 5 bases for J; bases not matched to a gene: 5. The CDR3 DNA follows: TGCAGCGTTGAAGGAGGGGACAGGGGGCGTTATGGCTACACCTTC. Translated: CSVEGGDRGRYGYTF.

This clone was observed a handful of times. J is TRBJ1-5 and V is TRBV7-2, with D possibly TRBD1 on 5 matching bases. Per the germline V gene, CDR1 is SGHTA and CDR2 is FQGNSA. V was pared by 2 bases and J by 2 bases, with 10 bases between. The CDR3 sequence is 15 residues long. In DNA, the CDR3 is TGTGCCAGCAGCTTATCAGGGTGGGGCAATCAGCCCCAGCATTTT. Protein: CASSLSGWGNQPQHF.

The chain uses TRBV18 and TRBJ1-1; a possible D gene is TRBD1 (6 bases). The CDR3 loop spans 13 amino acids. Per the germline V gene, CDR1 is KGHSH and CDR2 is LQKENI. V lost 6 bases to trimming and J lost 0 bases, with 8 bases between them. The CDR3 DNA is TGTGCCAGCTCCCAGGGGATGAACACTGAAGCTTTCTTT. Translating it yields CASSQGMNTEAFF.

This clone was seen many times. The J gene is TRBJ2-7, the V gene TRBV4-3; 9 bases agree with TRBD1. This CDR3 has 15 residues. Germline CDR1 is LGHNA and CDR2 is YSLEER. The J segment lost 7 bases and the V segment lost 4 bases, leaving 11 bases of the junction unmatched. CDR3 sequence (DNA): TGCGCCAGCAGCCCCCATCCGGGACAGGGTGTAGAGCAGTACTTC. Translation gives CASSPHPGQGVEQYF.

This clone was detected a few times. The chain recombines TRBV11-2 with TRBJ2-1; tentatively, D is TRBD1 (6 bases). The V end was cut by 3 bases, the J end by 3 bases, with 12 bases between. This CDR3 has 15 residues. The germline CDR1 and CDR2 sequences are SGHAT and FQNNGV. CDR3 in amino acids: CASSLIGGFYNEQFF. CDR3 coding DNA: TGTGCCAGCAGCTTGATAGGGGGTTTCTACAATGAGCAGTTCTTC.

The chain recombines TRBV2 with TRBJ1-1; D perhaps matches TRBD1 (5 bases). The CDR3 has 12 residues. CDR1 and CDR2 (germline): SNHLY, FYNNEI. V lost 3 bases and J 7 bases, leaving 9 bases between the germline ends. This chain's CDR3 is CASSEGENEAFF. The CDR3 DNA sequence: TGTGCCAGCAGTGAGGGGGAGAATGAAGCTTTCTTT.

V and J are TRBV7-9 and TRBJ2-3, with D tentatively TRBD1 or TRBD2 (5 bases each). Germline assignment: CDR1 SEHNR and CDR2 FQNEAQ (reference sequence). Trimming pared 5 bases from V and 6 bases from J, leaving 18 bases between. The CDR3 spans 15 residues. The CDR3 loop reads CASSPRTGTRDTQYF. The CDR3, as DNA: TGTGCCAGCAGCCCAAGAACCGGGACCAGGGATACGCAGTATTTT.

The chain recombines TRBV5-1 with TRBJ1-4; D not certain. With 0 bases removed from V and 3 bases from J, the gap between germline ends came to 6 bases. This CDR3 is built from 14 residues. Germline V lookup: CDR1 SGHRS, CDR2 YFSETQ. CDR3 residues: CASSLDGPNEKLFF. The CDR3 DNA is TGCGCCAGCAGCTTGGACGGACCTAATGAAAAACTGTTTTTT.

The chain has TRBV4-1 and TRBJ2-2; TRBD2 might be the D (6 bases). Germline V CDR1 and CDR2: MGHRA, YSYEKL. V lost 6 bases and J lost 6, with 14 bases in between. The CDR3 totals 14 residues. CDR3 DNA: TGCGCCAGCAGACTAGCTTATGGGGCCGGGGAGCTGTTTTTT. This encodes CASRLAYGAGELFF.

The CDR3 sequence is CASRSRLEQYF. The CDR3 DNA is TGTGCCAGCAGGTCCCGTCTTGAGCAGTACTTC. The gene calls are TRBV6-6 and TRBJ2-7, with D unclear. CDR1 is MNHNY and CDR2 is SVGAGI in the germline V gene (reference sequence). The CDR3 extends over 11 amino acids. Trimming took 6 bases from V and 7 from J, leaving 10 bases between them.

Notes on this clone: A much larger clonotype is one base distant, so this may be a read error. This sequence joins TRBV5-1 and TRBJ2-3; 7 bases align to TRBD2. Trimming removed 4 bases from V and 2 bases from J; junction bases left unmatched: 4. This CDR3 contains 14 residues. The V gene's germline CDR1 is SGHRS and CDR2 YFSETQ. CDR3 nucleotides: TGCGCCAGCAGCGACGGGACTACCACAGATACGCAGTATTTT. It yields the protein CASSDGTTTDTQYF.

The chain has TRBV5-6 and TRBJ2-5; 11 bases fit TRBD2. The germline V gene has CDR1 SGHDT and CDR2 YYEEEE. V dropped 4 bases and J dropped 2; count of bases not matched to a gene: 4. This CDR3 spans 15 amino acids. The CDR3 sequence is CASSRRLAGQETQYF. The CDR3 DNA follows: TGTGCCAGCAGCCGTCGACTAGCGGGGCAAGAGACCCAGTACTTC.

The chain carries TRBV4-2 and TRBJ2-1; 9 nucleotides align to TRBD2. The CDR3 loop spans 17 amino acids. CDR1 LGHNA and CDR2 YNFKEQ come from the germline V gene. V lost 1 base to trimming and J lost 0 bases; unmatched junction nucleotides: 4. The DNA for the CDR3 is TGTGCCAGCAGCCAAGGTCTAGCGGGGAGCTCCTACAATGAGCAGTTCTTC. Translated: CASSQGLAGSSYNEQFF.

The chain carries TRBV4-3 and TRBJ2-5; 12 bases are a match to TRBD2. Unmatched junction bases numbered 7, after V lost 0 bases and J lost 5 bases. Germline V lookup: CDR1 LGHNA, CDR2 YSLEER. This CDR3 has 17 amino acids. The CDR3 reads CASSQDPPSGGAETQYF. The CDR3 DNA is TGCGCCAGCAGCCAAGATCCCCCTAGCGGGGGGGCGGAGACCCAGTACTTC.

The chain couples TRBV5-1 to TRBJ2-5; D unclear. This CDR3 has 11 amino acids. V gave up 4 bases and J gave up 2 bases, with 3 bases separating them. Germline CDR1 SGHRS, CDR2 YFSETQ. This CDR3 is CASSVQETQYF. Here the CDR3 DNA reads TGCGCCAGCAGCGTACAAGAGACCCAGTACTTC.

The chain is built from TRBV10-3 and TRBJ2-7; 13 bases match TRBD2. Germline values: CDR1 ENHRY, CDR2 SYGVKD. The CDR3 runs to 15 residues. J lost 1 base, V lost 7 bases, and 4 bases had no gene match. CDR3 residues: CAIIKTSGGSYEQYF. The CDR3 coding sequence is TGTGCCATCATTAAGACTAGCGGGGGGTCCTACGAGCAGTACTTC.

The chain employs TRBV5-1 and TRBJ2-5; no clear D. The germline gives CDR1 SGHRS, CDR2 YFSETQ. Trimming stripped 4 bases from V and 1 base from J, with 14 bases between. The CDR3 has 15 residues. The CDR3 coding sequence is TGCGCCAGCAGCGGTCTAGGGTCGAGCCAAGAGACCCAGTACTTC. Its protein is CASSGLGSSQETQYF.

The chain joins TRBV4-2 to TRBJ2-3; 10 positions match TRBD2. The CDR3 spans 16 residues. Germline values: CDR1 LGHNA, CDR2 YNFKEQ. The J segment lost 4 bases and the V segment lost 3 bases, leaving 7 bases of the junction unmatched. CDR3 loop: CASSQIAGGAADTQYF. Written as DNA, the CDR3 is TGTGCCAGCAGCCAGATAGCGGGGGGAGCGGCAGATACGCAGTATTTT.

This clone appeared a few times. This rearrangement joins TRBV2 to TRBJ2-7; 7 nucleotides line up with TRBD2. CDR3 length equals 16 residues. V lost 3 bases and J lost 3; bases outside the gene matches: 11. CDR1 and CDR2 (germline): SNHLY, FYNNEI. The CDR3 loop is CASSDRWAGLVYEQYF. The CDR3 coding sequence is TGTGCCAGCAGTGATCGGTGGGCAGGACTAGTCTACGAGCAGTACTTC.